These T cell receptor beta chains were read from a single sample in a study of cytomegalovirus exposure and HLA in healthy donors. Sequencing used immunoSEQ multiplex PCR; TCRdb keeps in-frame clones, though not all of them. The repertoire consists of fewer than 120,000 clones, with roughly 78% occurring once and the leading ten covering roughly 1.3%. The sample comprised PBMCs. These receptors came from a woman in her twenties or thirties in good health and CMV-seronegative. CDR3s include the opening cysteine and the closing phenylalanine or tryptophan. The D gene is left open where the match is weak. A clone size is listed for some rows: how often the clone was seen (once, few, many), or a class if it is expanded.

j_gene: TRBJ2-7; v_gene: TRBV4-2; len: 18; d_gene: TRBD2; abundance: .; CDR3nt: TGTGCCAGCAGCCAAGACTTCTTTACAGCGGGGGTATCCTACGAGCAGTACTTC; CDR3aa: CASSQDFFTAGVSYEQYF
j_gene: TRBJ1-5; v_gene: TRBV23-1; len: 14; d_gene: .; abundance: .; CDR3nt: TGCGCCAGCAGTCAACCTAGCTCCAATCAGCCCCAGCATTTT; CDR3aa: CASSQPSSNQPQHF
j_gene: TRBJ1-1; v_gene: TRBV27; len: 14; d_gene: .; abundance: .; CDR3nt: TGTGCCAGCACTCAAGACAGAAGAAACACTGAAGCTTTCTTT; CDR3aa: CASTQDRRNTEAFF
j_gene: TRBJ2-5; v_gene: TRBV2; len: 13; d_gene: TRBD2; abundance: few; CDR3nt: TGTGCCAGCAGAAGCGGGGGGCAAGAGACCCAGTACTTC; CDR3aa: CASRSGGQETQYF
j_gene: TRBJ2-1; v_gene: TRBV4-1; len: 13; d_gene: .; abundance: few; CDR3nt: TGCGCCAGCAGCCAAGACAGGTTCAATGAGCAGTTCTTC; CDR3aa: CASSQDRFNEQFF
j_gene: TRBJ2-3; v_gene: TRBV29-1; len: 15; d_gene: .; abundance: .; CDR3nt: TGCAGCGTTATCAACATGGCTTCAAGCACAGATACGCAGTATTTT; CDR3aa: CSVINMASSTDTQYF
j_gene: TRBJ2-4; v_gene: TRBV4-2; len: 17; d_gene: TRBD2; abundance: once; CDR3nt: TGTGCCAGCAGCCAAGATACGACTTCTAGCGGGATAAACATTCAGTACTTC; CDR3aa: CASSQDTTSSGINIQYF
j_gene: TRBJ2-2; v_gene: TRBV5-4; len: 15; d_gene: .; abundance: .; CDR3nt: TGTGCCAGCAGCCGAAACCGGGAAAACACCGGGGAGCTGTTTTTT; CDR3aa: CASSRNRENTGELFF
j_gene: TRBJ2-7; v_gene: TRBV6-1; len: 15; d_gene: TRBD1; abundance: once; CDR3nt: TGTGCCAGCTGTCGAACTAGGACAGGGGATGACGAGCAGTACTTC; CDR3aa: CASCRTRTGDDEQYF
j_gene: TRBJ2-1; v_gene: TRBV5-1; len: 16; d_gene: .; abundance: .; CDR3nt: TGCGCCAGCAGCCGTCAGGGGTTGAACTCCTACAATGAGCAGTTCTTC; CDR3aa: CASSRQGLNSYNEQFF
j_gene: TRBJ2-7; v_gene: TRBV27; len: 14; d_gene: .; abundance: .; CDR3nt: TGTGCCAGCAGTCAATACAGGGTTTACCACGAGCAGTACTTC; CDR3aa: CASSQYRVYHEQYF
j_gene: TRBJ1-1; v_gene: TRBV10-3; len: 16; d_gene: .; abundance: few; CDR3nt: TGTGCCATCAGTGAAGGGACTTACCGCATGAACACTGAAGCTTTCTTT; CDR3aa: CAISEGTYRMNTEAFF
j_gene: TRBJ2-5; v_gene: TRBV29-1; len: 14; d_gene: .; abundance: few; CDR3nt: TGCAGCGTTGAAGACCTCCAGGTCCAAGAGACCCAGTACTTC; CDR3aa: CSVEDLQVQETQYF
j_gene: TRBJ2-7; v_gene: TRBV4-1; len: 15; d_gene: TRBD1; abundance: .; CDR3nt: TGCGCCAGCAGCAGCGGGACAGGGGATTTCAACGAGCAGTACTTC; CDR3aa: CASSSGTGDFNEQYF
j_gene: TRBJ2-7; v_gene: TRBV7-9; len: 15; d_gene: TRBD2; abundance: .; CDR3nt: TGTGCCAGCAGCTTATTAGCGGGGGGCTTCTACGAGCAGTACTTC; CDR3aa: CASSLLAGGFYEQYF
j_gene: TRBJ2-7; v_gene: TRBV7-9; len: 15; d_gene: TRBD2; abundance: once; CDR3nt: TGTGCCAGCAGCTTGGGTAGCGGGAGCTCCCGCGAGCAGTACTTC; CDR3aa: CASSLGSGSSREQYF
j_gene: TRBJ1-1; v_gene: TRBV5-1; len: 12; d_gene: .; abundance: .; CDR3nt: TGCGCCAGCAGCTTCGGGGGGATTGAAGCTTTCTTT; CDR3aa: CASSFGGIEAFF
j_gene: TRBJ2-1; v_gene: TRBV5-1; len: 11; d_gene: .; abundance: few; CDR3nt: TGCGCCAGCAGCTTGGCGGGTGAGCAGTTCTTC; CDR3aa: CASSLAGEQFF
j_gene: TRBJ2-3; v_gene: TRBV19; len: 16; d_gene: TRBD2; abundance: .; CDR3nt: TGTGCCAGTAATCGCGGGACTAGCGGAACCACAGATACGCAGTATTTT; CDR3aa: CASNRGTSGTTDTQYF
j_gene: TRBJ2-6; v_gene: TRBV6-6; len: 15; d_gene: .; abundance: .; CDR3nt: TGTGCCAGCAGTTACGTAGACTCTGGGGCCAACGTCCTGACTTTC; CDR3aa: CASSYVDSGANVLTF
j_gene: TRBJ1-1; v_gene: TRBV5-6; len: 14; d_gene: .; abundance: once; CDR3nt: TGTGCCAGCAGCCAGACGGGGGGTAGGGTTGAAGCTTTCTTT; CDR3aa: CASSQTGGRVEAFF
j_gene: TRBJ1-5; v_gene: TRBV28; len: 11; d_gene: .; abundance: few; CDR3nt: TGTGCCAGCAATTCATTGCAGCCCCAGCATTTT; CDR3aa: CASNSLQPQHF
j_gene: TRBJ2-3; v_gene: TRBV27; len: 13; d_gene: TRBD1; abundance: .; CDR3nt: TGTGCCAGCAGCTACGGGACAGGGGATACGCAGTATTTT; CDR3aa: CASSYGTGDTQYF
j_gene: TRBJ1-5; v_gene: TRBV7-9; len: 17; d_gene: TRBD1; abundance: .; CDR3nt: TGTGCCAGCAGCTTCCAGGGACAGGGTGTTAGGGGTCAGCCCCAGCATTTT; CDR3aa: CASSFQGQGVRGQPQHF
j_gene: TRBJ2-5; v_gene: TRBV2; len: 15; d_gene: .; abundance: .; CDR3nt: TGTGCCAGCAGTGAAGGGACTGGACCCCCGGAGACCCAGTACTTC; CDR3aa: CASSEGTGPPETQYF
j_gene: TRBJ2-2; v_gene: TRBV7-8; len: 15; d_gene: .; abundance: .; CDR3nt: TGTGCCAGCAGCTTATGGGGGGTAAACACCGGGGAGCTGTTTTTT; CDR3aa: CASSLWGVNTGELFF
j_gene: TRBJ1-6; v_gene: TRBV10-3; len: 14; d_gene: .; abundance: .; CDR3nt: TGTGCCATCAGTGAGTCGGCACCAAATTCACCCCTCCACTTT; CDR3aa: CAISESAPNSPLHF
j_gene: TRBJ1-6; v_gene: TRBV11-2; len: 14; d_gene: TRBD1; abundance: .; CDR3nt: TGTGCCAGCAGCCGGCAGGGGGGTAATTCACCCCTCCACTTT; CDR3aa: CASSRQGGNSPLHF
j_gene: TRBJ2-1; v_gene: TRBV29-1; len: 16; d_gene: TRBD1; abundance: .; CDR3nt: TGCAGCGTTATTAAGACGGGACAGGGGTCCTACAATGAGCAGTTCTTC; CDR3aa: CSVIKTGQGSYNEQFF
j_gene: TRBJ1-1; v_gene: TRBV10-3; len: 14; d_gene: .; abundance: once; CDR3nt: TGTGCCATCAGTGCTGGACAGAAGAACACTGAAGCTTTCTTT; CDR3aa: CAISAGQKNTEAFF
j_gene: TRBJ1-4; v_gene: TRBV6-5; len: 13; d_gene: .; abundance: .; CDR3nt: TGTGCCAGCAGCCACAGGGCGGGTGAAAAACTGTTTTTT; CDR3aa: CASSHRAGEKLFF